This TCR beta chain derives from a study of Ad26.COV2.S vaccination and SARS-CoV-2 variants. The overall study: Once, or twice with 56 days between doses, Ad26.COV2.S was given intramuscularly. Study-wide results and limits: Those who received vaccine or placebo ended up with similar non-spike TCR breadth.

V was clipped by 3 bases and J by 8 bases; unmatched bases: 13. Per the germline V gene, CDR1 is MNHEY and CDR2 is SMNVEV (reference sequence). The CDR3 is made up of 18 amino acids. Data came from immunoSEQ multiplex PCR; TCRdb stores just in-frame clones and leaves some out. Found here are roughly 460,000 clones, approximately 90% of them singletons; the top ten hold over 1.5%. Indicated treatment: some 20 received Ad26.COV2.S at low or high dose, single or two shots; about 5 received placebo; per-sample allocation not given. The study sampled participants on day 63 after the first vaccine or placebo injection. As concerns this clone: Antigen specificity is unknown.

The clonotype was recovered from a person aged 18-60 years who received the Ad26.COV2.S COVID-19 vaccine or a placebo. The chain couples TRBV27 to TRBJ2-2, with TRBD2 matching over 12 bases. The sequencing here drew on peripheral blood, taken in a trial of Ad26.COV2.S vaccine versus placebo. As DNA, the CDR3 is TGTGCCAGCAGTTTCAGGGCGGACCCGGGACTAGCGGGTGGGGAGCTGTTTTTT. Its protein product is CASSFRADPGLAGGELFF.